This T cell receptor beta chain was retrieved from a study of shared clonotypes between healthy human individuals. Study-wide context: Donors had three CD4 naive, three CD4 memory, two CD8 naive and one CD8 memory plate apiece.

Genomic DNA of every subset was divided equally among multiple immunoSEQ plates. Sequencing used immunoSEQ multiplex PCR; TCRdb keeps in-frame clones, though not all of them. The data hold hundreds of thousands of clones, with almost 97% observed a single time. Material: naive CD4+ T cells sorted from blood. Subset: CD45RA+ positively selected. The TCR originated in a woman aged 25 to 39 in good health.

CDR3: CASGKGGPLYEQYF. The CDR3 nucleotides are TGTGCCAGCGGGAAAGGGGGCCCACTCTACGAGCAGTACTTC. V is TRBV6-5 and J is TRBJ2-7; 7 bases map to TRBD1. The CDR3 consists of 14 residues. J gave up 3 bases and V 8 bases, and 10 bases lay outside the gene matches. Germline CDR1 and CDR2: MNHEY and SVGAGI.